A selection of T cell receptor beta chains follows, all from one sample in a study of T-cell reconstitution after alpha-beta-depleted transplantation in children. TCRdb used MiXCR to reprocess the PCR reads, holding one entry per CDR3 protein. Altogether under 750,000 distinct CDR3 sequences are present, under 25% being singletons, with the ten largest covering 12% to 15%. The specimen was PBMCs, mostly from graft donor cells, collected 360 days after TCRalphabeta/CD19-depleted stem cell transplant. These receptor sequences come from a boy less than two years old who had a stem cell transplant for acute myeloid leukemia, so the T cells may come from the graft donor. The CDR3 runs from the conserved cysteine through the conserved F or W. D genes are given only for firm matches. Some rows mark clone size as missing; the rest say once, few, many or name a class of expanded clone.

d_gene: TRBD1; abundance: few; v_gene: TRBV20-1; j_gene: TRBJ2-3; CDR3aa: CSALDRGFTDTQYF; CDR3nt: TGCAGTGCTCTGGACAGGGGGTTCACAGATACGCAGTATTTT
d_gene: .; abundance: few; v_gene: TRBV29-1; j_gene: TRBJ1-2; CDR3aa: CSVPPEGGYGYTF; CDR3nt: TGCAGCGTGCCCCCGGAGGGTGGGTATGGCTACACCTTC
d_gene: TRBD1; abundance: .; v_gene: TRBV28; j_gene: TRBJ1-5; CDR3aa: CASSLGLRQGDYQPQHF; CDR3nt: TGTGCCAGCAGTTTGGGGTTGAGACAGGGGGACTATCAGCCCCAGCATTTT
d_gene: .; abundance: few; v_gene: TRBV29-1; j_gene: TRBJ2-2; CDR3aa: CSLLGRTGELFF; CDR3nt: TGCAGCCTCCTTGGTCGGACCGGGGAGCTGTTTTTT
d_gene: TRBD1; abundance: few; v_gene: TRBV20-1; j_gene: TRBJ2-1; CDR3aa: CSAPEGTGAINEQFF; CDR3nt: TGCAGTGCCCCGGAAGGGACAGGGGCTATAAATGAGCAGTTCTTC
d_gene: .; abundance: few; v_gene: TRBV20-1; j_gene: TRBJ2-3; CDR3aa: CSARDSRRPVGVHTDTQYF; CDR3nt: TGCAGTGCTAGAGATTCTCGCCGCCCGGTGGGGGTCCACACAGATACGCAGTATTTT
d_gene: .; abundance: many; v_gene: TRBV6-5; j_gene: TRBJ2-2; CDR3aa: CASSYSNTGELFF; CDR3nt: TGTGCCAGCAGTTACTCGAACACCGGGGAGCTGTTTTTT
d_gene: .; abundance: many; v_gene: TRBV29-1; j_gene: TRBJ2-7; CDR3aa: CSVEGRGGNEQYF; CDR3nt: TGCAGCGTTGAGGGCAGGGGTGGCAACGAGCAGTACTTC
d_gene: .; abundance: .; v_gene: TRBV5-6; j_gene: TRBJ2-3; CDR3aa: CASSQGLKKTYF; CDR3nt: TGTGCCAGCAGCCAGGGACTCAAGAAAACGTATTTT
d_gene: .; abundance: many; v_gene: TRBV20-1; j_gene: TRBJ2-1; CDR3aa: CSARVGGTYNEQFF; CDR3nt: TGCAGTGCTAGAGTTGGGGGGACCTACAATGAGCAGTTCTTC
d_gene: TRBD1; abundance: .; v_gene: TRBV7-2; j_gene: TRBJ1-1; CDR3aa: CASSLDSDRESFF; CDR3nt: TGTGCCAGCAGCTTAGACTCGGACAGGGAGTCTTTCTTT
d_gene: TRBD2; abundance: many; v_gene: TRBV20-1; j_gene: TRBJ2-1; CDR3aa: CSARETGGRYEQFF; CDR3nt: TGCAGTGCTAGAGAAACGGGGGGGCGGTATGAGCAGTTCTTC
d_gene: .; abundance: many; v_gene: TRBV12-3/TRBV12-4; j_gene: TRBJ1-2; CDR3aa: CASSWYTGGYTF; CDR3nt: TGTGCCAGCAGTTGGTATACAGGCGGCTACACCTTC
d_gene: TRBD1; abundance: .; v_gene: TRBV6-2/TRBV6-3; j_gene: TRBJ2-3; CDR3aa: CASSFRQGSTDTQYF; CDR3nt: TGTGCCAGCAGTTTCCGACAGGGTTCAACAGATACGCAGTATTTT
d_gene: .; abundance: few; v_gene: TRBV12-3/TRBV12-4; j_gene: TRBJ2-3; CDR3aa: CASTTAVYTDTQYF; CDR3nt: TGTGCCAGCACCACCGCGGTCTACACAGATACGCAGTATTTT
d_gene: .; abundance: few; v_gene: TRBV21-1; j_gene: TRBJ1-3; CDR3aa: CASSIRTGTGINTGNTIYF; CDR3nt: TGTGCCAGCAGCATTCGGACCGGGACAGGGATTAATACTGGAAACACCATATATTTT
d_gene: .; abundance: .; v_gene: TRBV5-6; j_gene: TRBJ2-5; CDR3aa: CASSLGLGSSETQYF; CDR3nt: TGTGCCAGCAGCTTGGGTTTGGGCAGTTCAGAGACCCAGTACTTC
d_gene: .; abundance: many; v_gene: TRBV6-5; j_gene: TRBJ2-1; CDR3aa: CASSSILGAGVHNEQFF; CDR3nt: TGTGCCAGCAGTTCGATTTTAGGGGCAGGGGTCCACAATGAGCAGTTCTTC
d_gene: .; abundance: many; v_gene: TRBV6-2/TRBV6-3; j_gene: TRBJ2-3; CDR3aa: CASSGRGPTDTQYF; CDR3nt: TGTGCCAGCAGTGGCCGGGGGCCCACAGATACGCAGTATTTT
d_gene: TRBD1; abundance: .; v_gene: TRBV18; j_gene: TRBJ2-1; CDR3aa: CASWDSPSSYNEQFF; CDR3nt: TGTGCCAGCTGGGACAGTCCTAGCTCCTACAATGAGCAGTTCTTC
d_gene: .; abundance: .; v_gene: TRBV4-3; j_gene: TRBJ1-1; CDR3aa: CASSQAIRGTEAFF; CDR3nt: TGCGCCAGCAGCCAAGCTATAAGGGGGACTGAAGCTTTCTTT
d_gene: TRBD1; abundance: many; v_gene: TRBV3-1; j_gene: TRBJ2-1; CDR3aa: CASSQEGTGFNEQFF; CDR3nt: TGTGCCAGCAGCCAAGAAGGGACAGGGTTCAATGAGCAGTTCTTC
d_gene: .; abundance: many; v_gene: TRBV20-1; j_gene: TRBJ2-1; CDR3aa: CSARVGTLYNEQFF; CDR3nt: TGCAGTGCTAGGGTCGGGACTCTATACAATGAGCAGTTCTTC
d_gene: .; abundance: .; v_gene: TRBV7-2; j_gene: TRBJ2-2; CDR3aa: CATFTGELFF; CDR3nt: TGTGCCACTTTCACCGGGGAGCTGTTTTTT
d_gene: .; abundance: .; v_gene: TRBV20-1; j_gene: TRBJ2-2; CDR3aa: CSDGAGPGELFF; CDR3nt: TGCAGCGACGGCGCAGGGCCCGGGGAGCTGTTTTTT
d_gene: .; abundance: many; v_gene: TRBV6-5; j_gene: TRBJ2-5; CDR3aa: CASSYIIGGQETQYF; CDR3nt: TGTGCCAGCAGTTACATTATCGGGGGCCAAGAGACCCAGTACTTC
d_gene: TRBD1; abundance: many; v_gene: TRBV9; j_gene: TRBJ1-1; CDR3aa: CASSDRGPMDTEAFF; CDR3nt: TGTGCCAGCAGCGACAGGGGGCCGATGGACACTGAAGCTTTCTTT
d_gene: .; abundance: .; v_gene: TRBV12-3/TRBV12-4; j_gene: TRBJ2-3; CDR3aa: CASSKGDTQYF; CDR3nt: TGTGCCAGCAGTAAAGGGGATACGCAGTATTTT
d_gene: .; abundance: few; v_gene: TRBV2; j_gene: TRBJ2-7; CDR3aa: CASSAWGGVSYEQYF; CDR3nt: TGTGCCAGCAGTGCGTGGGGGGGCGTTTCGTACGAGCAGTACTTC
d_gene: .; abundance: .; v_gene: TRBV5-6; j_gene: TRBJ1-3; CDR3aa: CASSSTGYENTIYF; CDR3nt: TGTGCCAGCAGCTCAACAGGGTATGAAAACACCATATATTTT
d_gene: TRBD1; abundance: many; v_gene: TRBV28; j_gene: TRBJ1-6; CDR3aa: CASSHPGQNSPLHF; CDR3nt: TGTGCCAGCAGCCATCCGGGACAGAATTCACCCCTCCACTTT
d_gene: TRBD2; abundance: .; v_gene: TRBV7-6; j_gene: TRBJ2-5; CDR3aa: CASSLEAGTNSETQYF; CDR3nt: TGTGCCAGCAGCTTAGAGGCAGGGACTAATTCGGAGACCCAGTACTTC
d_gene: TRBD1; abundance: few; v_gene: TRBV20-1; j_gene: TRBJ1-5; CDR3aa: CSAKRTGFNQPQHF; CDR3nt: TGCAGTGCTAAAAGGACAGGGTTCAATCAGCCCCAGCATTTT
d_gene: TRBD2; abundance: .; v_gene: TRBV7-8; j_gene: TRBJ2-5; CDR3aa: CASSLSGGLQETQYF; CDR3nt: TGTGCCAGCAGCTTGAGCGGGGGGCTACAAGAGACCCAGTACTTC
d_gene: TRBD1; abundance: .; v_gene: TRBV30; j_gene: TRBJ2-1; CDR3aa: CAWNPGQGNEQFF; CDR3nt: TGTGCCTGGAACCCGGGACAGGGAAATGAGCAGTTCTTC
d_gene: .; abundance: .; v_gene: TRBV5-1; j_gene: TRBJ1-4; CDR3aa: CASSFYTNEKLFF; CDR3nt: TGCGCCAGCAGCTTTTACACGAACGAAAAACTGTTTTTT
d_gene: .; abundance: .; v_gene: TRBV6-2/TRBV6-3; j_gene: TRBJ1-5; CDR3aa: CASSYSIQPQHF; CDR3nt: TGTGCCAGCAGTTACTCGATACAGCCCCAGCATTTT
d_gene: TRBD1; abundance: many; v_gene: TRBV7-2; j_gene: TRBJ2-1; CDR3aa: CASSSWGQGSNEQFF; CDR3nt: TGTGCCAGCAGCTCCTGGGGACAGGGGAGCAATGAGCAGTTCTTC
d_gene: TRBD1; abundance: .; v_gene: TRBV29-1; j_gene: TRBJ1-2; CDR3aa: CSVPRGQGESGYTF; CDR3nt: TGCAGCGTTCCGAGGGGACAGGGTGAGAGTGGCTACACCTTC
d_gene: .; abundance: many; v_gene: TRBV12-3/TRBV12-4; j_gene: TRBJ2-3; CDR3aa: CASSLWDSSTDTQYF; CDR3nt: TGTGCCAGCAGTTTGTGGGATTCTAGCACAGATACGCAGTATTTT
d_gene: TRBD1; abundance: many; v_gene: TRBV12-3/TRBV12-4; j_gene: TRBJ2-1; CDR3aa: CASGQRQGYNEQFF; CDR3nt: TGTGCCAGCGGACAAAGACAGGGCTACAATGAGCAGTTCTTC
d_gene: TRBD2; abundance: .; v_gene: TRBV18; j_gene: TRBJ2-1; CDR3aa: CASAAPSAGKNNEQFF; CDR3nt: TGTGCCAGCGCCGCCCCTTCAGCGGGGAAAAACAATGAGCAGTTCTTC
d_gene: TRBD1; abundance: .; v_gene: TRBV20-1; j_gene: TRBJ1-2; CDR3aa: CSARTGGPYGYTF; CDR3nt: TGCAGTGCGCGGACAGGGGGCCCTTATGGCTACACCTTC